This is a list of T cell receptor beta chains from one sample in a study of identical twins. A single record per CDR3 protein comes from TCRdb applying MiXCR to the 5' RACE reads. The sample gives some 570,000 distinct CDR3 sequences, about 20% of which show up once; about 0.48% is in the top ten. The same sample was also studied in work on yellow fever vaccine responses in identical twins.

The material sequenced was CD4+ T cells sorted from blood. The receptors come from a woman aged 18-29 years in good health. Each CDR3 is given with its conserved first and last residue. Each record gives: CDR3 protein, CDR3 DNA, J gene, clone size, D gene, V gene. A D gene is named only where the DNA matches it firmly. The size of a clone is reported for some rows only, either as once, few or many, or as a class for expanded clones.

CDR3 protein: CASSPVTSGTRSNTGELFF
CDR3 DNA: TGTGCCAGCAGCCCCGTGACTAGCGGGACCCGCTCGAACACCGGGGAGCTGTTTTTT
J gene: TRBJ2-2
clone size: few
D gene: TRBD2
V gene: TRBV3-1

CDR3 protein: CASSQEPGDRSYNEQFF
CDR3 DNA: TGCGCCAGCAGCCAGGAACCGGGGGATCGCTCCTACAATGAGCAGTTCTTC
J gene: TRBJ2-1
clone size: few
D gene: NA
V gene: TRBV5-1

CDR3 protein: CASSYRWGLAGITYNEQFF
CDR3 DNA: TGTGCCAGCAGTTACAGGTGGGGACTAGCGGGGATAACTTACAATGAGCAGTTCTTC
J gene: TRBJ2-1
clone size: NA
D gene: TRBD2
V gene: TRBV6-5

CDR3 protein: CATSDSLAGNEQFF
CDR3 DNA: TGTGCCACCAGTGATTCCCTAGCGGGAAATGAGCAGTTCTTC
J gene: TRBJ2-1
clone size: many
D gene: TRBD2
V gene: TRBV24-1

CDR3 protein: CASSSIVGRSEQFF
CDR3 DNA: TGTGCCAGCAGTTCCATAGTAGGTCGCAGTGAGCAGTTCTTC
J gene: TRBJ2-1
clone size: few
D gene: NA
V gene: TRBV6-5

CDR3 protein: CASRTGGDTGELFF
CDR3 DNA: TGCGCCAGCAGGACAGGGGGAGACACCGGGGAGCTGTTTTTT
J gene: TRBJ2-2
clone size: NA
D gene: TRBD1
V gene: TRBV5-1

CDR3 protein: CASSSRDLPYDTQYF
CDR3 DNA: TGTGCCAGCAGTAGCCGGGACCTGCCTTATGATACGCAGTATTTT
J gene: TRBJ2-3
clone size: many
D gene: NA
V gene: TRBV12-3/TRBV12-4

CDR3 protein: CASRVSGGTNNEQFF
CDR3 DNA: TGTGCCAGCAGAGTAAGCGGGGGCACAAACAATGAGCAGTTCTTC
J gene: TRBJ2-1
clone size: few
D gene: TRBD2
V gene: TRBV6-1

CDR3 protein: CASSFQRGEETQYF
CDR3 DNA: TGTGCCAGCAGCTTCCAGCGGGGGGAAGAGACCCAGTACTTC
J gene: TRBJ2-5
clone size: NA
D gene: TRBD2
V gene: TRBV7-8

CDR3 protein: CASSTGTGGGLSYNEQFF
CDR3 DNA: TGTGCCAGCAGCACGGGGACAGGGGGCGGGTTGAGTTACAATGAGCAGTTCTTC
J gene: TRBJ2-1
clone size: few
D gene: TRBD1
V gene: TRBV5-5

CDR3 protein: CASSQDRGRGEAFF
CDR3 DNA: TGCGCCAGCAGCCAGGACAGGGGGCGAGGTGAAGCTTTCTTT
J gene: TRBJ1-1
clone size: few
D gene: TRBD1
V gene: TRBV4-1

CDR3 protein: CASMAAGVGTGELFF
CDR3 DNA: TGTGCCAGCATGGCCGCGGGAGTCGGGACCGGGGAGCTGTTTTTT
J gene: TRBJ2-2
clone size: NA
D gene: NA
V gene: TRBV21-1

CDR3 protein: CASSQSGQPQHF
CDR3 DNA: TGTGCCAGCAGCCAAAGCGGTCAGCCCCAGCATTTT
J gene: TRBJ1-5
clone size: NA
D gene: NA
V gene: TRBV6-2/TRBV6-3

CDR3 protein: CSASKQGTSGLYEQYF
CDR3 DNA: TGCAGTGCTTCCAAGCAGGGCACTAGCGGGCTATACGAGCAGTACTTC
J gene: TRBJ2-7
clone size: NA
D gene: TRBD2
V gene: TRBV20-1

CDR3 protein: CASSVTGASPPYNEQFF
CDR3 DNA: TGCGCCAGCAGCGTGACAGGGGCCTCCCCCCCCTACAATGAGCAGTTCTTC
J gene: TRBJ2-1
clone size: NA
D gene: TRBD1
V gene: TRBV5-1

CDR3 protein: CASSPPGLAGPHNEQFF
CDR3 DNA: TGTGCCAGCTCACCACCGGGACTAGCGGGTCCCCACAATGAGCAGTTCTTC
J gene: TRBJ2-1
clone size: NA
D gene: TRBD2
V gene: TRBV18

CDR3 protein: CASSLAAGDVETQYF
CDR3 DNA: TGTGCCAGCAGCTTAGCAGCCGGGGACGTCGAGACCCAGTACTTC
J gene: TRBJ2-5
clone size: once
D gene: NA
V gene: TRBV7-9

CDR3 protein: CASSYSRRGRNTGELFF
CDR3 DNA: TGTGCCAGCAGTTACTCTCGGCGGGGGCGAAACACCGGGGAGCTGTTTTTT
J gene: TRBJ2-2
clone size: NA
D gene: NA
V gene: TRBV6-2/TRBV6-3

CDR3 protein: CATTPTGRRQPQHF
CDR3 DNA: TGTGCCACCACCCCGACAGGGCGGCGGCAGCCCCAGCATTTT
J gene: TRBJ1-5
clone size: few
D gene: TRBD1
V gene: TRBV6-2/TRBV6-3

CDR3 protein: CASSYLGAGTYEQYF
CDR3 DNA: TGTGCCAGCAGTTACCTGGGTGCGGGCACCTACGAGCAGTACTTC
J gene: TRBJ2-7
clone size: once
D gene: NA
V gene: TRBV6-2/TRBV6-3

CDR3 protein: CSVGRGGTVGDQYF
CDR3 DNA: TGCAGCGTTGGAAGGGGTGGCACGGTTGGAGACCAGTACTTC
J gene: TRBJ2-7
clone size: NA
D gene: NA
V gene: TRBV29-1

CDR3 protein: CASSSNPLAGTDNEQFF
CDR3 DNA: TGTGCCAGCAGCTCGAATCCCCTAGCGGGTACTGACAATGAGCAGTTCTTC
J gene: TRBJ2-1
clone size: NA
D gene: TRBD2
V gene: TRBV11-3

CDR3 protein: CSASRATDTQYF
CDR3 DNA: TGCAGTGCTAGTCGGGCGACAGATACGCAGTATTTT
J gene: TRBJ2-3
clone size: NA
D gene: NA
V gene: TRBV20-1

CDR3 protein: CASSSITHAPQETQYF
CDR3 DNA: TGTGCCAGCAGCTCCATTACCCACGCTCCCCAAGAGACCCAGTACTTC
J gene: TRBJ2-5
clone size: few
D gene: NA
V gene: TRBV11-2

CDR3 protein: CATSDRGNTEAFF
CDR3 DNA: TGTGCCACCAGTGATCGTGGGAACACTGAAGCTTTCTTT
J gene: TRBJ1-1
clone size: NA
D gene: NA
V gene: TRBV24-1

CDR3 protein: CASSHLAGAREQYF
CDR3 DNA: TGTGCCAGCAGTCACCTAGCGGGAGCTAGGGAGCAGTACTTC
J gene: TRBJ2-7
clone size: NA
D gene: TRBD2
V gene: TRBV3-1

CDR3 protein: CASSHGRLAGLTYEQYF
CDR3 DNA: TGTGCCAGCAGCCATGGTAGGCTAGCGGGCCTTACCTACGAGCAGTACTTC
J gene: TRBJ2-7
clone size: few
D gene: TRBD2
V gene: TRBV11-2

CDR3 protein: CSASPGASGGETQYF
CDR3 DNA: TGCAGTGCTAGCCCGGGGGCTAGCGGGGGTGAGACCCAGTACTTC
J gene: TRBJ2-5
clone size: few
D gene: TRBD2
V gene: TRBV20-1

CDR3 protein: CASSFGVPSRPLSYNEQFF
CDR3 DNA: TGCGCCAGCAGCTTTGGGGTCCCGAGTCGACCATTATCCTACAATGAGCAGTTCTTC
J gene: TRBJ2-1
clone size: NA
D gene: NA
V gene: TRBV5-1

CDR3 protein: CASSQPTRGRAYNEQFF
CDR3 DNA: TGCGCCAGCAGCCAACCTACACGGGGGAGGGCCTACAATGAGCAGTTCTTC
J gene: TRBJ2-1
clone size: NA
D gene: TRBD2
V gene: TRBV4-1

CDR3 protein: CASSVGNSEQFF
CDR3 DNA: TGTGCCAGCAGCGTAGGGAACTCCGAGCAGTTCTTC
J gene: TRBJ2-1
clone size: many
D gene: NA
V gene: TRBV9

CDR3 protein: CASSLATRGRVANEQFF
CDR3 DNA: TGTGCCAGCAGCTTAGCCACCCGGGGGAGGGTGGCCAATGAGCAGTTCTTC
J gene: TRBJ2-1
clone size: few
D gene: TRBD2
V gene: TRBV7-9

CDR3 protein: CASSLDPVAKNIQYF
CDR3 DNA: TGTGCCAGCAGTTTGGACCCTGTAGCCAAAAACATTCAGTACTTC
J gene: TRBJ2-4
clone size: NA
D gene: NA
V gene: TRBV12-3/TRBV12-4

CDR3 protein: CASSLGTSGRGETQYF
CDR3 DNA: TGCGCCAGCAGCTTAGGGACTAGCGGGAGAGGAGAGACCCAGTACTTC
J gene: TRBJ2-5
clone size: few
D gene: TRBD2
V gene: TRBV5-1

CDR3 protein: CSARDLLAGAVGELFF
CDR3 DNA: TGCAGTGCTAGAGATTTGCTAGCGGGAGCGGTGGGGGAGCTGTTTTTT
J gene: TRBJ2-2
clone size: NA
D gene: TRBD2
V gene: TRBV20-1

CDR3 protein: CASSPQTGGQGGYTF
CDR3 DNA: TGTGCCAGCAGTCCCCAGACAGGGGGCCAGGGGGGCTACACCTTC
J gene: TRBJ1-2
clone size: few
D gene: TRBD1
V gene: TRBV27

CDR3 protein: CASSLDDAKASYEQYF
CDR3 DNA: TGCGCCAGCAGCTTGGACGACGCGAAAGCGTCCTACGAGCAGTACTTC
J gene: TRBJ2-7
clone size: NA
D gene: NA
V gene: TRBV5-1

CDR3 protein: CASSEGGGGGRGETQYF
CDR3 DNA: TGTGCCAGCAGTGAAGGAGGTGGCGGGGGGCGCGGCGAGACCCAGTACTTC
J gene: TRBJ2-5
clone size: NA
D gene: TRBD2
V gene: TRBV2

CDR3 protein: CSAFKSGRGGETQYF
CDR3 DNA: TGCAGTGCTTTTAAGAGCGGGAGAGGTGGAGAGACCCAGTACTTC
J gene: TRBJ2-5
clone size: NA
D gene: TRBD2
V gene: TRBV20-1

CDR3 protein: CATSTTWQGLNSPLHF
CDR3 DNA: TGTGCCACTTCGACTACCTGGCAGGGTTTGAATTCACCCCTCCACTTT
J gene: TRBJ1-6
clone size: NA
D gene: NA
V gene: TRBV19

CDR3 protein: CASSLGEIGELSF
CDR3 DNA: TGCGCCAGCAGCCTGGGGGAGATCGGGGAGCTGTCTTTT
J gene: TRBJ2-2
clone size: NA
D gene: NA
V gene: TRBV5-1

CDR3 protein: CASSLSPGRVAEAFF
CDR3 DNA: TGTGCCAGCAGCTTATCCCCGGGCAGGGTCGCGGAAGCTTTCTTT
J gene: TRBJ1-1
clone size: NA
D gene: NA
V gene: TRBV7-9

CDR3 protein: CASTPSGPSFRTDTQYF
CDR3 DNA: TGTGCCAGCACTCCCTCGGGACCATCCTTCCGCACAGATACGCAGTATTTT
J gene: TRBJ2-3
clone size: NA
D gene: NA
V gene: TRBV5-6

CDR3 protein: CASSYSRHTEAFF
CDR3 DNA: TGTGCCAGCAGTTACTCGAGGCACACTGAAGCTTTCTTT
J gene: TRBJ1-1
clone size: NA
D gene: NA
V gene: TRBV6-5

CDR3 protein: CASRYSTPSNQPQHF
CDR3 DNA: TGTGCCAGCAGGTACTCGACCCCTAGCAATCAGCCCCAGCATTTT
J gene: TRBJ1-5
clone size: NA
D gene: NA
V gene: TRBV12-3/TRBV12-4

CDR3 protein: CASSLRTSGTGELFF
CDR3 DNA: TGTGCCAGCAGCTTAAGGACCTCGGGCACCGGGGAGCTGTTTTTT
J gene: TRBJ2-2
clone size: few
D gene: NA
V gene: TRBV7-2

CDR3 protein: CAIRTSAGNEQFF
CDR3 DNA: TGTGCCATCAGGACTAGCGCTGGGAATGAGCAGTTCTTC
J gene: TRBJ2-1
clone size: once
D gene: TRBD2
V gene: TRBV10-3

CDR3 protein: CASSLEGGWDEQFF
CDR3 DNA: TGCGCCAGCAGCTTAGAGGGGGGGTGGGATGAGCAGTTCTTC
J gene: TRBJ2-1
clone size: NA
D gene: NA
V gene: TRBV5-1

CDR3 protein: CSTSGQSTDTQYF
CDR3 DNA: TGCAGCACCTCGGGACAGAGCACAGATACGCAGTATTTT
J gene: TRBJ2-3
clone size: few
D gene: TRBD1
V gene: TRBV29-1

CDR3 protein: CSASEGLTNVEQYF
CDR3 DNA: TGCAGTGCTAGTGAAGGACTTACGAATGTAGAGCAGTACTTC
J gene: TRBJ2-7
clone size: few
D gene: NA
V gene: TRBV20-1

CDR3 protein: CASSGPGGWGYTF
CDR3 DNA: TGTGCCAGCAGTGGACCAGGGGGCTGGGGCTACACCTTC
J gene: TRBJ1-2
clone size: few
D gene: TRBD1
V gene: TRBV6-1

CDR3 protein: CASSLARTYNEQFF
CDR3 DNA: TGTGCCAGCAGCTTAGCGCGGACCTACAATGAGCAGTTCTTC
J gene: TRBJ2-1
clone size: many
D gene: NA
V gene: TRBV7-9

CDR3 protein: CASQRQGNRGYTF
CDR3 DNA: TGTGCCAGCCAACGACAGGGGAACAGGGGCTACACCTTC
J gene: TRBJ1-2
clone size: few
D gene: TRBD1
V gene: TRBV12-3/TRBV12-4

CDR3 protein: CASSLGGQGYF
CDR3 DNA: TGTGCCAGCAGTTTAGGGGGACAGGGCTACTTT
J gene: TRBJ1-1
clone size: NA
D gene: TRBD1
V gene: TRBV12-3/TRBV12-4

CDR3 protein: CSARGGRAGDNEQFF
CDR3 DNA: TGCAGTGCTAGAGGAGGTCGCGCGGGAGACAATGAGCAGTTCTTC
J gene: TRBJ2-1
clone size: NA
D gene: TRBD2
V gene: TRBV20-1

CDR3 protein: CASSSSPLYNEQFF
CDR3 DNA: TGTGCCAGCAGTTCCTCCCCCCTCTACAATGAGCAGTTCTTC
J gene: TRBJ2-1
clone size: NA
D gene: NA
V gene: TRBV12-3/TRBV12-4

CDR3 protein: CASSGWTANTGELFF
CDR3 DNA: TGTGCCAGCAGTGGTTGGACAGCGAACACCGGGGAGCTGTTTTTT
J gene: TRBJ2-2
clone size: NA
D gene: NA
V gene: TRBV6-1

CDR3 protein: CASSLTSGFTDTQYF
CDR3 DNA: TGTGCCAGCAGTTTGACTAGCGGTTTCACAGATACGCAGTATTTT
J gene: TRBJ2-3
clone size: NA
D gene: TRBD2
V gene: TRBV12-3/TRBV12-4

CDR3 protein: CSVDTEAFF
CDR3 DNA: TGCAGCGTGGACACTGAAGCTTTCTTT
J gene: TRBJ1-1
clone size: NA
D gene: NA
V gene: TRBV29-1